This TCR beta chain was sequenced for a study of neoadjuvant anti-PD-1 for oral cavity cancer. Measured with immunoSEQ multiplex PCR; TCRdb has only the in-frame clones, and not every one. Of approximately 67,000 clones in the sample, over 70% are singletons; the top ten hold more than 3%. These newly diagnosed stage II-IVA oral cavity squamous cell carcinoma patients had no prior systemic or radiation treatment. Sequences were derived from PBMCs, sampled before nivolumab (anti-PD-1) treatment. The sequence came from a person aged 35-79 years with oral cavity squamous cell carcinoma.

The CDR3 coding sequence is TGTGCCAGCAGCTTAGGTAGCTACGAGCAGTACTTC. This sequence encodes CASSLGSYEQYF. The V call is TRBV7-9, the J call TRBJ2-7; D unclear. CDR1 SEHNR and CDR2 FQNEAQ come from the germline V gene (reference sequence). V was clipped by 1 base and J by 3 bases, with 4 bases between them. The length of the CDR3 is 12 residues.